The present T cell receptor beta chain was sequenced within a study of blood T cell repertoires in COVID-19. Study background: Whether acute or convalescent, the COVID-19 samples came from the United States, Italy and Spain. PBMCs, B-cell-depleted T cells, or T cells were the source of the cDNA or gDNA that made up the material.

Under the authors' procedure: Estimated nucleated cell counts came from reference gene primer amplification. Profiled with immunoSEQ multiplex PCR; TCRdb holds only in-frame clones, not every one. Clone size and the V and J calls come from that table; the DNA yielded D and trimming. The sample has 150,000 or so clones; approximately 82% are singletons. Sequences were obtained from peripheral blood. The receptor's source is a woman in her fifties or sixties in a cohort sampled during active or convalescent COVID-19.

The CDR3 region has the DNA TGTGCCAGCGGCCTGGGCCTAAGTAACTATGGCTACACCTTC. This gives the protein CASGLGLSNYGYTF. The gene calls are TRBV11-2 and TRBJ1-2; D call uncertain. The germline V and J ends were trimmed by 8 bases and 1 base, with 14 bases remaining between them. Germline values: CDR1 SGHAT, CDR2 FQNNGV. This CDR3 spans 14 amino acids.